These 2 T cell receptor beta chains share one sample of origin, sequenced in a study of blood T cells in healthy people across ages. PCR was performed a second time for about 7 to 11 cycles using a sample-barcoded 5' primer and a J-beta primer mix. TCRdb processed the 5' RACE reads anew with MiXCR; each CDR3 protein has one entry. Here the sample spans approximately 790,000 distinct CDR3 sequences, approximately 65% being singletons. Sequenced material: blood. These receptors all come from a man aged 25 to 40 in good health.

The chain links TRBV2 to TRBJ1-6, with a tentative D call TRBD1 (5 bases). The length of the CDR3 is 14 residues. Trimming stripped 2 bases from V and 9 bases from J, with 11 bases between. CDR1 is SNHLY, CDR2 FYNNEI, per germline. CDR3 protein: CASSERQGGSPLHF. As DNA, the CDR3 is TGTGCCAGCAGTGAACGTCAGGGTGGTTCACCCCTCCACTTT. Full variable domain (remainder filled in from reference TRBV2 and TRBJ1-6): EPEVTQTPSHQVTQMGQEVILRCVPISNHLYFYWYRQILGQKVEFLVSFYNNEISEKSEIFDDQFSVERPDGSNFTLKIRSTKLEDSAMYFCASSERQGGSPLHFGNGTRLTVT.

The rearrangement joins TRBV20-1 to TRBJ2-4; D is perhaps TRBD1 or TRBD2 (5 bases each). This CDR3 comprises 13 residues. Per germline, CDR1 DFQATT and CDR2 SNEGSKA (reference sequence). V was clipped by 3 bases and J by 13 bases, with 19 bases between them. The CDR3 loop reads CSASYFGGGEQYF. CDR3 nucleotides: TGCAGTGCTAGCTATTTTGGGGGTGGGGAGCAGTACTTC.